The clone carrying this T cell receptor beta chain showed up many times. This CDR3 has 16 residues. The germline CDR1 and CDR2 sequences are SNHLY and FYNNEI. Losses at the gene ends were 4 bases for V and 4 bases for J; bases not matched to a gene: 5. Time point in this sample: newly diagnosed GD, antithyroid drugs for less than 3 months. The TCR library was made from RNA extracted from PBMCs. The authors drew approximately 9 milliliters of peripheral blood into EDTA tubes. This entry is derived from a study of regulatory T cells in long-lasting Graves disease. Investigators prepared the TCR beta libraries by applying iRepertoire HTBI primers and Arm-PCR of CDR3 regions. TCRdb recomputed calls from the multiplex PCR reads with MiXCR, one row per CDR3 protein. The sample has 360,000 or so distinct CDR3 sequences, around 16% seen once. This sample was also put to use in a study of T cells in Graves' hyperthyroidism and ophthalmopathy. That report adds: RT-PCR in the first round (using the HTBI primer set) targeted the TCR CDR3.

This specimen consisted of peripheral blood mononuclear cells (PBMCs), obtained at new diagnosis, from a patient treated with antithyroid drugs. This TCR derives from a woman aged 18-29 years with Graves disease. The chain joins TRBV2 to TRBJ2-6; TRBD1 agrees at 9 bases. The CDR3 nucleotides read TGTGCCAGCAGTGTGAGGGACAGGGTCGGGGCCAACGTCCTGACTTTC. Protein sequence: CASSVRDRVGANVLTF.